This T cell receptor (beta chain) was sequenced during a study of shared clonotypes between healthy human individuals (dated by TCRdb to 2018 to 2020). The study in broad terms: Three men and two women, aged 18 to 49 years, made up the cohort. To estimate repertoire size and how much clonotypes are shared between individuals, the study performed deep sequencing of blood TCR repertoires from roughly five healthy adults. To increase sequencing depth and limit assay-specific biases, different laboratories used diverse techniques to prepare libraries and sequence TCR repertoires. Per donor, leukapheresis produced somewhere between about 0.9 and 9 billion PBMCs.

Counted from cysteine to phenylalanine, this CDR3 has 15 amino acids. Only CDR3 DNA is held: 45 bases, read in frame from base 1. V trim: 8 bases; J trim: 9 bases; unmatched bases: 17. The germline V gene (reference sequence) provides CDR1 GTSNPN and CDR2 SVGIG. Using the deep immunoSEQ assay, TCR CDR3 regions were amplified from genomic DNA by multiplex PCR. Genomic DNA extracted from each cell subset was distributed evenly over all wells of several immunoSEQ 96-well plates, and each plate served as one replicate. Each replicate PCR for unsorted PBMC received 300 to 350 ng genomic DNA, equal to tens of thousands of T cell genomes. Ten immunoSEQ deep assay plates were used to sequence the unsorted PBMC genomic DNA. Purified libraries were measured with a Qubit 3.0 fluorometer, size-checked on a Bioanalyzer 2100, and measured again with the KAPA Library Quantification kit. Every immunoSEQ 96-well plate was sequenced on a dedicated single-read 150-cycle Illumina NextSeq 550 flow cell. The authors processed their data as follows. The immunoSEQ output contained only junctional sequences without quality scores, so filtering could not match that applied to full-length reads. Sequences were annotated with PyIR, a Python wrapper for IgBLAST v1.9, and V/J genes and CDR3 were assigned using IMGT germline references. Reads were removed for weak V/J assignments (E-value above 1e-6), missing CDR3, stop codons, out-of-frame junctions, or ambiguous translated residues. V3J clonotypes were defined as sequences sharing the same inferred V gene, J gene, and CDR3 amino acid sequence. Percentage overlap between repertoires was calculated by dividing the number of shared unique clonotypes by the size of the smaller repertoire. Repertoire richness was assessed with RTK rarefaction, the Chao1 estimator, and Recon v2.1 estimates of unobserved clonotypes. TCRdb re-hosts the immuneACCESS table, in-frame sequences only. Its copies lack some clones; in the studies checked, an unresolved V gene accounts for under half of them, and the cause for the rest is not known. V and J calls plus clone size are reproduced from that table; the DNA served to infer D and trimming. The sample table shows some 500,000 clones, and roughly 80% are seen once. The biggest ten clones account for 9.5% to 15% of the sample.

On this clone: The antigen this receptor binds is unknown. A read error likely explains this, since a far larger clone differs by one base. The identical CDR3 is also encoded by other nucleotide sequences in the sample.

Donors were healthy HIV-negative adults with no recently reported acute infections or vaccinations. All donors were Caucasian adults living in Nashville, Tennessee, USA. In the unsorted samples, some 94 million PBMCs were counted, and genomic DNA was extracted using the QIAamp DNA Blood Mini kit. Blood was collected by leukapheresis, and PBMCs were isolated by Ficoll-Histopaque density gradient centrifugation and then cryopreserved in liquid nitrogen vapor phase. What the research found in general, with its limitations: Pairwise subsampling led to the expectation that sequencing depth would affect the degree of clonotype sharing among donors. Because the study included only a small number of donors, the genetic and exposure-history diversity represented was limited. Only blood was sampled, and tissue TCR repertoires likely differ from those in blood.

Sequencing was performed on PBMCs. Recombination connected TRBV30 to TRBJ2-3; 10 central bases correspond to TRBD2. The TCR originated in a woman aged 40 to 55 in good health. Some clones in this sample may be carry-over from other donors' samples. CDR3 reads: CARGGSGRAVDTQYF. At the DNA level, the sequence is TGTGCCCGGGGAGGGAGCGGGAGGGCAGTAGACACGCAGTATTTT. Outside the CDR3, residues come from the reference TRBV30 and TRBJ2-3 proteins, so the full variable domain is: SQTIHQWPATLVQPVGSPLSLECTVEGTSNPNLYWYRQAAGRGLQLLFYSVGIGQISSEVPQNLSASRPQDRQFILSSKKLLLSDSGFYLCARGGSGRAVDTQYFGPGTRLTVL.